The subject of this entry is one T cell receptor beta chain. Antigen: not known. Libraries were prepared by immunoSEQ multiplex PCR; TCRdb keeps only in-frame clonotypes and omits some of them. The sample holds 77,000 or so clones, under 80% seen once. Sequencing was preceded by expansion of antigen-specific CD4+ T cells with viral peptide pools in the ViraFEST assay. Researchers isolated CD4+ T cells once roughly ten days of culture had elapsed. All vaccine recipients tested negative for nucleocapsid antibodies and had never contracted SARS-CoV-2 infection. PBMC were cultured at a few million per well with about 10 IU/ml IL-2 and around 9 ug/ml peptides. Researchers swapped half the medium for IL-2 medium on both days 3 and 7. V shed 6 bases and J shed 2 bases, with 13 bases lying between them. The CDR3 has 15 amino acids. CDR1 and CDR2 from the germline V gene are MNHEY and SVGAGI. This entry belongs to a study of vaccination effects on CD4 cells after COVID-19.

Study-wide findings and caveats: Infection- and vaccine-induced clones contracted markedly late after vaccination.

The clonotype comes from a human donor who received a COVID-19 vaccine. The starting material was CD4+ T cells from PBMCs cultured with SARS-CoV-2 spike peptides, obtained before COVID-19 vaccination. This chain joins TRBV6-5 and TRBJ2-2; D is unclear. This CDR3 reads CASRSLRHNTGELFF. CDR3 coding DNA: TGTGCCAGCAGATCCCTCAGGCACAACACCGGGGAGCTGTTTTTT.